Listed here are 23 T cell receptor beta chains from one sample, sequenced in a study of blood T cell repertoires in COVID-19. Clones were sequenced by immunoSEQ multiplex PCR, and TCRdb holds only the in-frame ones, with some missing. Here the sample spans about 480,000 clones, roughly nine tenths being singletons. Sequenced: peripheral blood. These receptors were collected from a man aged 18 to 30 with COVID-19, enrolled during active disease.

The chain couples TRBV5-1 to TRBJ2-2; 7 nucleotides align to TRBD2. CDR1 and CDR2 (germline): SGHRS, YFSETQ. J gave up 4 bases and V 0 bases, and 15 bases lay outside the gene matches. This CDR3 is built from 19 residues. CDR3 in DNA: TGCGCCAGCAGCTTGGCCCCGTTTGTAGCGGGCCCGGGCACCGGGGAGCTGTTTTTT. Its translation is CASSLAPFVAGPGTGELFF.

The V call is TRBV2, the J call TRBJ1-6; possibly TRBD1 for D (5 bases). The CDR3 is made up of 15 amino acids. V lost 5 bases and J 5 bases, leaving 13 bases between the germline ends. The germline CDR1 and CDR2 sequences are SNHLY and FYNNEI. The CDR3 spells CASSIGHLNNSPLHF. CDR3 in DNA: TGTGCCAGCAGTATAGGACACCTAAATAATTCACCCCTCCACTTT.

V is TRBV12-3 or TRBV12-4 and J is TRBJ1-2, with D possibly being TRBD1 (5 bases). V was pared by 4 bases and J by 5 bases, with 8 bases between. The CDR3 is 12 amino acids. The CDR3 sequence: CASSSTVYGYTF. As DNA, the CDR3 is TGTGCCAGCAGTTCGACAGTGTATGGCTACACCTTC.

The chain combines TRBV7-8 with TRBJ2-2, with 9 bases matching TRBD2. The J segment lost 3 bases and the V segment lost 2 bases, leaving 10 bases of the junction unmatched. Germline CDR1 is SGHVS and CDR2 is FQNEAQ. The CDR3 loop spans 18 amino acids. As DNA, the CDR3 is TGTGCCAGCAGCTTAAGTGAGGCGGGAGGGCTGGACACCGGGGAGCTGTTTTTT. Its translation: CASSLSEAGGLDTGELFF.

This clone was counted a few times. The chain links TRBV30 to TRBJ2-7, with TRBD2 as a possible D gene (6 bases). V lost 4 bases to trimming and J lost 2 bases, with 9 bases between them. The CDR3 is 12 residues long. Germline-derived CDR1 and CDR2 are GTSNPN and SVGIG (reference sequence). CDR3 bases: TGTGCCTGGAATACGGGGGCCTACGAGCAGTACTTC. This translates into CAWNTGAYEQYF.

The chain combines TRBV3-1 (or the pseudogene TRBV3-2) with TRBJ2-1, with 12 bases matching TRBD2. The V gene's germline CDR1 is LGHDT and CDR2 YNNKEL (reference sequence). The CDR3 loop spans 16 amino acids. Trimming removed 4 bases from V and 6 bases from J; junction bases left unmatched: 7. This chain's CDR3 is CASSPSSGGAPNEQFF. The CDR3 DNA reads TGTGCCAGCAGCCCCTCTAGCGGGGGGGCCCCCAATGAGCAGTTCTTC.

The CDR3 DNA sequence: TGTGCCAGTAGATTAACTAGCGGTACCACAGATACGCAGTATTTT. It specifies CASRLTSGTTDTQYF. The chain combines TRBV19 with TRBJ2-3; 8 nucleotides match TRBD2. This CDR3 has 15 residues. The junction had 7 bases not matched to a gene; V was cut back by 6 bases and J by 2 bases. Germline V CDR1 and CDR2: LNHDA, SQIVND (reference sequence).

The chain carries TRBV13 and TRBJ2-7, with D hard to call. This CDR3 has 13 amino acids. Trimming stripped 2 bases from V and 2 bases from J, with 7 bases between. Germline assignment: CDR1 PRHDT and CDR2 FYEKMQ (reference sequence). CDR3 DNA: TGTGCCAGCAGCTTAACAGTGGCCTACGAGCAGTACTTC. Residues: CASSLTVAYEQYF. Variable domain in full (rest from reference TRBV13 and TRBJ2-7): AAGVIQSPRHLIKEKRETATLKCYPIPRHDTVYWYQQGPGQDPQFLISFYEKMQSDKGSIPDRFSAQQFSDYHSELNMSSLELGDSALYFCASSLTVAYEQYFGPGTRLTVT.

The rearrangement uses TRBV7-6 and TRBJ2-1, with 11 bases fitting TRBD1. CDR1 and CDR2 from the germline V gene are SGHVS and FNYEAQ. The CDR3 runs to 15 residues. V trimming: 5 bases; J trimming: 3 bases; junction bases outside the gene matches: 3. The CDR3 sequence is CASSAGTGGYNEQFF. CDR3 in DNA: TGTGCCAGCAGCGCCGGGACAGGGGGCTACAATGAGCAGTTCTTC.

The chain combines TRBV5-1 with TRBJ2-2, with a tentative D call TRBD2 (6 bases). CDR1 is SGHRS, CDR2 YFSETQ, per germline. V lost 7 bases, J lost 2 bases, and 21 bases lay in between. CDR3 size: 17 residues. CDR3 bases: TGCGCCAGCGGCCACTCAGTGGCGGGAACAAACACCGGGGAGCTGTTTTTT. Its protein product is CASGHSVAGTNTGELFF. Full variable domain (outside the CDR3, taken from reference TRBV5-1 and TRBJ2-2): KAGVTQTPRYLIKTRGQQVTLSCSPISGHRSVSWYQQTPGQGLQFLFEYFSETQRNKGNFPGRFSGRQFSNSRSEMNVSTLELGDSALYLCASGHSVAGTNTGELFFGEGSRLTVL.

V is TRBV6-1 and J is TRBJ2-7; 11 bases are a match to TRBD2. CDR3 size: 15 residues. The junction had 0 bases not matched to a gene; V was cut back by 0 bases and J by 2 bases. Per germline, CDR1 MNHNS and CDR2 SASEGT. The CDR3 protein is CASSEASGGAYEQYF. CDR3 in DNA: TGTGCCAGCAGTGAAGCTAGCGGGGGGGCCTACGAGCAGTACTTC.

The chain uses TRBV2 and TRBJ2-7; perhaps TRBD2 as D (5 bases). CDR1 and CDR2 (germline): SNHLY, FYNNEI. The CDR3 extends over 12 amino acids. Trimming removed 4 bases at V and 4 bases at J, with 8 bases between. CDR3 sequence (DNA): TGTGCCAGCAGTGGAACTAGTTACGAGCAGTACTTC. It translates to CASSGTSYEQYF.

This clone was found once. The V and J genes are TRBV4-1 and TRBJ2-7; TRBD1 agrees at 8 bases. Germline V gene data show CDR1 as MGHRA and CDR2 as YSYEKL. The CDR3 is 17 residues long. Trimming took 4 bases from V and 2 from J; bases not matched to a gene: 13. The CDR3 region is CASSREFRTGKAYEQYF. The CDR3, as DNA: TGCGCCAGCAGCCGGGAATTTCGGACAGGGAAGGCCTACGAGCAGTACTTC.

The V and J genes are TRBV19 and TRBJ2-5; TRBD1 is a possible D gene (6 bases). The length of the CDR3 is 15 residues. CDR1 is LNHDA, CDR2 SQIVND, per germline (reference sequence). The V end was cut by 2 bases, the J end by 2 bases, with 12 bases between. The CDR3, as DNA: TGTGCCAGTAGTATATTGCCAGGGGTGCAAGAGACCCAGTACTTC. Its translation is CASSILPGVQETQYF.

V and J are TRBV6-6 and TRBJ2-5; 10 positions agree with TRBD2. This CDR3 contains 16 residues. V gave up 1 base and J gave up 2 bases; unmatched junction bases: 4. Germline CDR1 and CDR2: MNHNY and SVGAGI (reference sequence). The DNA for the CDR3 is TGTGCCAGCAGTTACTTACTAGCGGGGAAACAAGAGACCCAGTACTTC. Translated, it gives CASSYLLAGKQETQYF.

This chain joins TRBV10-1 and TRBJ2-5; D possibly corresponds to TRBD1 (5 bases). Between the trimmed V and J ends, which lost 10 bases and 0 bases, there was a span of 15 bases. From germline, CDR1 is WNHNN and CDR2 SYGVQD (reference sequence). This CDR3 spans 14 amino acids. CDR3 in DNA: TGCGCCACCAGCGTCGGCAGGGACCAAGAGACCCAGTACTTC. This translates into CATSVGRDQETQYF.

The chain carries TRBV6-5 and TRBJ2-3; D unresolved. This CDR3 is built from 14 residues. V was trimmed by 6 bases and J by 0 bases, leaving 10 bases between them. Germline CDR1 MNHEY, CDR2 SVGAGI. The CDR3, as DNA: TGTGCCAGCAGCCCAATGAGCAGCACAGATACGCAGTATTTT. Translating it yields CASSPMSSTDTQYF.

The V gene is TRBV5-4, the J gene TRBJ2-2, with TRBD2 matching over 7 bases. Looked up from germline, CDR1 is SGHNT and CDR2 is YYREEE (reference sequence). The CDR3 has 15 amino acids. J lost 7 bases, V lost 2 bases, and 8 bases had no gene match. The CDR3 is CASSFGGGTGGELFF. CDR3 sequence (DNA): TGTGCCAGCAGCTTTGGCGGGGGTACGGGCGGGGAGCTGTTTTTT.

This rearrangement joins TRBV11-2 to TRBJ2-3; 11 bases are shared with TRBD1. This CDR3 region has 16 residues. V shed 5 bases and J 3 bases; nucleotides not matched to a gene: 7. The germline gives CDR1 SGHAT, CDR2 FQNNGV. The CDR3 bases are TGTGCCAGCAGCATCCACGGGACAGGGGGGACAGATACGCAGTATTTT. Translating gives CASSIHGTGGTDTQYF.

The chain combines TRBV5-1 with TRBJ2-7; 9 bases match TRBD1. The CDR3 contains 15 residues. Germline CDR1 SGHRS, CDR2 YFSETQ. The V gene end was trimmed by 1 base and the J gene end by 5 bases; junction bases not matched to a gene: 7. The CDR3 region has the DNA TGCGCCAGCAGCTTGACAGGGGGCGGTATGCACGAGCAGTACTTC. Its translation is CASSLTGGGMHEQYF.

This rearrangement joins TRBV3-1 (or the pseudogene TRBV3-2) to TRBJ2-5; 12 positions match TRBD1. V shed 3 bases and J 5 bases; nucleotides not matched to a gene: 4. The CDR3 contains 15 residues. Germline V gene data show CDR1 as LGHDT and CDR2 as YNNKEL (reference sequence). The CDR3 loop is CASSQGTGGEETQYF. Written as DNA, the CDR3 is TGTGCCAGCAGCCAGGGGACAGGGGGCGAGGAGACCCAGTACTTC.

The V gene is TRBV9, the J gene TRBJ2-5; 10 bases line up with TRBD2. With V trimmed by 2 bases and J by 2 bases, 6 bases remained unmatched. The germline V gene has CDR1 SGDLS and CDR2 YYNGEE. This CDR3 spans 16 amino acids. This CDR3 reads CASSVAGTSVQETQYF. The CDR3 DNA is TGTGCCAGCAGCGTGGCCGGGACTAGCGTACAAGAGACCCAGTACTTC.

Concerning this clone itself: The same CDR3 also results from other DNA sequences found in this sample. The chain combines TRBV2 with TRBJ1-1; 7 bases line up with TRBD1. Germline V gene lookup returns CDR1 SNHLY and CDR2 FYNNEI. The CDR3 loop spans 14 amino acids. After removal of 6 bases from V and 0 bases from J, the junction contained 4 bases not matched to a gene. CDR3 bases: TGTGCCAGCAGGGGGACAGTAATGAACACTGAAGCTTTCTTT. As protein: CASRGTVMNTEAFF. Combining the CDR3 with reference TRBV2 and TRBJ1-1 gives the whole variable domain EPEVTQTPSHQVTQMGQEVILRCVPISNHLYFYWYRQILGQKVEFLVSFYNNEISEKSEIFDDQFSVERPDGSNFTLKIRSTKLEDSAMYFCASRGTVMNTEAFFGQGTRLTVV.